These 26 T cell receptor beta chains were sequenced from one sample in a study of blood T cell repertoires in COVID-19. The assay was immunoSEQ multiplex PCR, and TCRdb's table has in-frame clones only and misses some. Among more than 85,000 clones listed, about 91% were seen once. Sequencing was carried out using peripheral blood. All receptors derive from a man aged 18 to 29 with acute or convalescent COVID-19.

Remarks on this clone: At one end the junction does not follow the germline gene, possibly because of a read error. The V call is TRBV6-1, the J call TRBJ1-3, with unresolved D. The CDR3 consists of 16 residues. CDR1 and CDR2 from the germline V gene are MNHNS and SASEGT. CDR3: CASREGHTPSGNTIYF. For the CDR3, the DNA is TGTGCCAGCAGAGAAGGCCACACACCCTCTGGAAACACCATATATTTT.

The chain has TRBV7-2 and TRBJ1-5; TRBD1 might be the D (5 bases). Germline loops: CDR1 SGHTA, CDR2 FQGNSA. The V end lost 8 bases, the J end lost 4 bases, and 12 bases lay between the germline ends. CDR3 length equals 13 residues. The CDR3 region is CASRQSLNQPQHF. CDR3 nucleotides: TGTGCCAGCCGACAGTCCCTGAATCAGCCCCAGCATTTT. The full variable domain, its missing parts supplied by reference TRBV7-2 and TRBJ1-5, is GAGVSQSPSNKVTEKGKDVELRCDPISGHTALYWYRQSLGQGLEFLIYFQGNSAPDKSGLPSDRFSAERTGGSVSTLTIQRTQQEDSAVYLCASRQSLNQPQHFGDGTRLSIL.

The gene calls are TRBV6-2 or TRBV6-3 and TRBJ2-2; D is perhaps TRBD1 (6 bases). CDR3 length equals 16 residues. Germline values: CDR1 MNHEY, CDR2 SVGEGT. The V end lost 6 bases, the J end lost 1 base, and 15 bases lay between the germline ends. The CDR3 region has the DNA TGTGCCAGCAGCCCCCCCGGGACAAAGAACACCGGGGAGCTGTTTTTT. Protein product: CASSPPGTKNTGELFF.

The genes are TRBV19 and TRBJ1-2, with D maybe TRBD1 (6 bases). V lost 3 bases to trimming and J lost 2 bases, with 10 bases between them. Germline CDR1 reads LNHDA; CDR2 reads SQIVND (reference sequence). The CDR3 is made up of 14 amino acids. The CDR3 loop reads CASSMGHRNYGYTF. The DNA of the CDR3 is TGTGCCAGTAGTATGGGACACAGAAACTATGGCTACACCTTC. The variable domain in full, completed from reference TRBV19 and TRBJ1-2, reads DGGITQSPKYLFRKEGQNVTLSCEQNLNHDAMYWYRQDPGQGLRLIYYSQIVNDFQKGDIAEGYSVSREKKESFPLTVTSAQKNPTAFYLCASSMGHRNYGYTFGSGTRLTVV.

This chain links TRBV24-1 with TRBJ2-4; a possible D gene is TRBD1 (6 bases). The V and J ends lost 6 bases and 7 bases respectively, with 12 bases between them. Germline CDR1 and CDR2: KGHDR and SFDVKD. There are 13 residues in the CDR3. CDR3 loop: CATSKTGWNIQYF. The DNA of the CDR3 is TGTGCCACCAGTAAGACAGGTTGGAACATTCAGTACTTC.

This clone was recorded once. The chain couples TRBV5-6 to TRBJ2-1, with 15 positions matching TRBD2. The trim removed 3 bases at V and 7 bases at J, leaving 5 bases unmatched. This CDR3 is built from 16 residues. The germline V gene has CDR1 SGHDT and CDR2 YYEEEE. CDR3 coding DNA: TGTGCCAGCAGCTCAACCGGGACTAGCGGGAGGAATGAGCAGTTCTTC. Its translation: CASSSTGTSGRNEQFF.

CDR3 nucleotide sequence: TGTGCCAGCATTGATCTGCGTAGCGGGAGCACAGATACGCAGTATTTT. The encoded protein is CASIDLRSGSTDTQYF. The chain is built from TRBV6-1 and TRBJ2-3; the match to TRBD2 covers 7 bases. Trimming at V came to 7 bases and at J to 0 bases, leaving 10 bases not matched to a gene. The germline V gene has CDR1 MNHNS and CDR2 SASEGT. CDR3 length: 16 amino acids.

The rearrangement joins TRBV7-9 to TRBJ2-7; 11 bases map to TRBD2. The CDR3 length is 16 residues. Germline loops: CDR1 SEHNR, CDR2 FQNEAQ (reference sequence). V shed 5 bases, J shed 1 base, and the junction held 7 bases outside the gene matches. CDR3 DNA: TGTGCCAGCAGCCTCCACCCTAGCGGGAGGTCCTACGAGCAGTACTTC. Translated, it gives CASSLHPSGRSYEQYF. Supplemented by reference TRBV7-9 and TRBJ2-7, the full variable domain reads DTGVSQNPRHKITKRGQNVTFRCDPISEHNRLYWYRQTLGQGPEFLTYFQNEAQLEKSRLLSDRFSAERPKGSFSTLEIQRTEQGDSAMYLCASSLHPSGRSYEQYFGPGTRLTVT.

The chain carries TRBV28 and TRBJ1-2; no clear D gene. Trimming cost V 2 bases and J 5 bases, with 3 bases left between them. This CDR3 is 11 amino acids long. Germline V gives CDR1 MDHEN, CDR2 SYDVKM. This chain's CDR3 is CASSLEYGYTF. In DNA, the CDR3 is TGTGCCAGCAGTTTAGAGTATGGCTACACCTTC.

For the CDR3, the DNA is TGTGCCAGCAGTAGACAGGGGAACTATGGCTACACCTTC. This translates into CASSRQGNYGYTF. This chain uses TRBV6-5 with TRBJ1-2; 8 positions match TRBD1. Germline CDR1 is MNHEY and CDR2 is SVGAGI. With 5 bases clipped from V and 2 bases from J, the junction kept 1 base outside the gene matches. This CDR3 has 13 amino acids.

The DNA of the CDR3 is TGCAGCGTTGGAATAGGGGGCGACGAAGGAAGAGCTCAGCCCCAGCATTTT. Translating it yields CSVGIGGDEGRAQPQHF. V gene TRBV29-1 combines with J gene TRBJ1-5; 7 bases are a match to TRBD1. This CDR3 has 17 amino acids. V shed 4 bases and J 6 bases; nucleotides not matched to a gene: 18. Germline V gene data show CDR1 as SQVTM and CDR2 as ANQGSEA.

V and J are TRBV18 and TRBJ2-4, with 10 bases matching TRBD1. V lost 4 bases to trimming and J lost 8 bases; unmatched junction nucleotides: 8. Per germline, CDR1 KGHSH and CDR2 LQKENI. CDR3 length: 15 residues. As DNA, the CDR3 is TGTGCCAGCTCACAATATGGACAGGGGGAGGACATTCAGTACTTC. Amino acid sequence: CASSQYGQGEDIQYF.

The count of this clone is one. The CDR3 region is CASSQVLRGPVTQETQYF. DNA for the CDR3: TGCGCCAGCAGCCAAGTTCTCAGGGGGCCGGTAACCCAAGAGACCCAGTACTTC. The chain links TRBV4-1 to TRBJ2-5; 8 bases are shared with TRBD1. CDR1 and CDR2 from the germline V gene are MGHRA and YSYEKL. V dropped 1 base and J dropped 1; count of bases not matched to a gene: 11. The CDR3 has 18 amino acids.

This CDR3 is CASRLITGSGNTIYF. The CDR3 DNA reads as TGTGCCAGTAGACTCATCACAGGCTCTGGAAACACCATATATTTT. The chain employs TRBV19 and TRBJ1-3; tentative D call: TRBD1 (5 bases). The CDR3 sequence is 15 residues long. The V end was cut by 6 bases, the J end by 0 bases, with 12 bases between. Per germline, CDR1 LNHDA and CDR2 SQIVND (reference sequence).

V usage is TRBV29-1 and J usage is TRBJ2-1; TRBD2 is a possible D gene (6 bases). Germline loops: CDR1 SQVTM, CDR2 ANQGSEA. The length of the CDR3 is 14 residues. V was clipped by 7 bases and J by 6 bases, with 19 bases between them. The CDR3 here is CSASLAMTSNEQFF. CDR3 sequence (DNA): TGCAGCGCCTCCCTGGCCATGACTAGCAATGAGCAGTTCTTC.

This chain joins TRBV9 and TRBJ1-2; D perhaps matches TRBD1 (6 bases). Trimming left V 3 bases short and J 5 bases short, with 14 bases between. This CDR3 spans 14 amino acids. Germline CDR1 reads SGDLS; CDR2 reads YYNGEE. CDR3 loop: CASSEQGKHYGYTF. CDR3 coding DNA: TGTGCCAGCAGCGAGCAGGGGAAGCATTATGGCTACACCTTC.

This chain joins TRBV20-1 and TRBJ2-7; TRBD2 matches at 10 bases. V lost 3 bases and J lost 3; bases outside the gene matches: 17. The CDR3 is made up of 18 amino acids. Germline loops: CDR1 DFQATT, CDR2 SNEGSKA (reference sequence). The DNA of the CDR3 is TGCAGTGCTAGTACGGCTAGCGGGAGCTCTTTAGTGTTCTACGAGCAGTACTTC. Translated, it gives CSASTASGSSLVFYEQYF.

The chain links TRBV4-2 to TRBJ2-1; 9 bases line up with TRBD1. Germline V gene lookup returns CDR1 LGHNA and CDR2 YNFKEQ. V lost 1 base, J lost 2 bases, and 6 bases stayed unmatched. The CDR3 sequence is 17 residues long. The CDR3 DNA reads TGTGCCAGCAGCCAAGGACAGGGGGTGGGGGCCTACAATGAGCAGTTCTTC. Translating it yields CASSQGQGVGAYNEQFF.

This clone showed up just a few times. This rearrangement joins TRBV5-5 to TRBJ2-7, with D perhaps TRBD1 (5 bases). With 4 bases removed from V and 7 bases from J, the gap between germline ends came to 21 bases. This CDR3 has 15 residues. Germline V gene sequence: CDR1 SGHKS, CDR2 YYEKEE (reference sequence). The CDR3 protein is CASSLNGANVREQYF. The CDR3 region has the DNA TGTGCCAGCAGCCTAAATGGGGCCAACGTAAGGGAGCAGTACTTC.

The gene calls are TRBV6-5 and TRBJ1-3; unclear D gene. The CDR3 sequence is 15 residues long. Between the trimmed V and J ends, which lost 5 bases and 4 bases, there was a span of 15 bases. Germline V lookup: CDR1 MNHEY, CDR2 SVGAGI. CDR3 DNA: TGTGCCAGCAGTCGTGGCTCTTCACTAGGAAACACCATATATTTT. Encoded protein: CASSRGSSLGNTIYF.

This sequence joins TRBV19 and TRBJ2-2; 9 nucleotides line up with TRBD1. V shed 8 bases, J shed 8 bases, and the junction held 9 bases outside the gene matches. CDR3 length: 14 amino acids. Germline-derived CDR1 and CDR2 are LNHDA and SQIVND (reference sequence). The CDR3 DNA is TGTGCCAGTTGGGACAGGGCTAATTGGGGGGAGCTGTTTTTT. Its protein product is CASWDRANWGELFF.

The chain recombines TRBV7-9 with TRBJ2-6, with 9 bases identical to TRBD1. The CDR3 runs 17 residues. Germline CDR1 and CDR2: SEHNR and FQNEAQ (reference sequence). V lost 5 bases to trimming and J lost 4 bases; unmatched junction nucleotides: 9. The CDR3 nucleotides are TGTGCCAGCAGCGTTGGGACAGGGTTACGAGGGGCCAACGTCCTGACTTTC. Translation gives CASSVGTGLRGANVLTF. Full variable domain (missing parts from reference TRBV7-9 and TRBJ2-6): DTGVSQNPRHKITKRGQNVTFRCDPISEHNRLYWYRQTLGQGPEFLTYFQNEAQLEKSRLLSDRFSAERPKGSFSTLEIQRTEQGDSAMYLCASSVGTGLRGANVLTFGAGSRLTVL.

The chain employs TRBV14 and TRBJ1-1; 7 bases agree with TRBD1. Looked up from germline, CDR1 is SGHDN and CDR2 is FVKESK. The V gene end was trimmed by 0 bases and the J gene end by 0 bases; junction bases not matched to a gene: 7. The CDR3 covers 17 residues. CDR3 nucleotides: TGTGCCAGCAGCCAAGAATTTCGGGGACAGCTGAACACTGAAGCTTTCTTT. Amino acid sequence: CASSQEFRGQLNTEAFF.

CDR3 loop: CASSPGTGTNTGELFF. DNA of the CDR3: TGTGCCAGCAGCCCCGGGACAGGGACGAACACCGGGGAGCTGTTTTTT. The chain joins TRBV5-4 to TRBJ2-2, with TRBD1 matching over 9 bases. CDR1 and CDR2 from the germline V gene are SGHNT and YYREEE (reference sequence). Trimming cost V 4 bases and J 0 bases; bases outside gene matches: 4. The CDR3 loop spans 16 amino acids.

This chain connects TRBV14 to TRBJ2-1; TRBD2 is a possible D gene (5 bases). CDR1 is SGHDN and CDR2 is FVKESK in the germline V gene. V shed 1 base and J shed 6 bases, with 16 bases lying between them. The CDR3 is 16 amino acids. This CDR3 reads CASSQVRLASSNEQFF. For the CDR3, the DNA is TGTGCCAGCAGCCAAGTTAGGCTAGCCAGCTCCAATGAGCAGTTCTTC.

The rearrangement joins TRBV7-9 to TRBJ1-2, with a tentative D call TRBD1 (6 bases). Germline V gene sequence: CDR1 SEHNR, CDR2 FQNEAQ (reference sequence). V was cut by 6 bases and J by 8 bases, with 10 bases left in between. The CDR3 is 11 residues long. The CDR3 coding sequence is TGTGCCAGCAGGAAGGGGGAGGGCTACACCTTC. Its protein is CASRKGEGYTF.